The clone carrying this T cell receptor beta chain was picked up many times. What it recognizes is unknown. This entry belongs to a study of T cells in Graves' hyperthyroidism and ophthalmopathy. Study-wide results and limits: Ophthalmopathy and stable hyperthyroidism were separated by a 13 V-J model.

Disease duration was under 3 months in the ophthalmopathy patients, who also had a Clinical Activity Score of at least 3 and a NOSPECS grade of at least 4. Each diagnosis was grounded in clinical symptoms, serum thyroxine and TRAb, thyroid ultrasound, and orbital computed tomography. Extraction of PBMCs used about 9.2 ml of fresh peripheral blood. Researchers took RNA transcripts and amplified the TCR beta CDR3 regions from them. HTBI primers were the set used in a first-round RT-PCR of the TCR CDR3. TCRdb processed the multiplex PCR reads anew with MiXCR; each CDR3 protein has one entry. Here the sample spans hundreds of thousands of distinct CDR3 sequences, around 15% being singletons. This sequence was found in a woman between 45 and 65 years old with Graves' ophthalmopathy. Specimen: blood.

Here the CDR3 DNA reads TGTGCCTGCCAGGGAATAGACTATGGCTACACCTTC. Translation gives CACQGIDYGYTF. The chain has TRBV30 and TRBJ1-2; a possible D gene is TRBD1 (5 bases). This CDR3 has 12 amino acids. The germline V gene encodes CDR1 GTSNPN and CDR2 SVGIG (reference sequence). Between the trimmed V and J ends, which lost 6 bases and 3 bases, there was a span of 11 bases.